Following are 11 T cell receptor beta chains from one sample sequenced in a study of T cell changes during pregnancy in multiple sclerosis. The table came from immunoSEQ multiplex PCR; TCRdb's copy has only in-frame clones and leaves some out. This sample has about 75,000 clones, with 94% found just once. This specimen was CD4+ T cells from peripheral blood mononuclear cells, taken after pregnancy. The receptors derive from a female donor with multiple sclerosis, enrolled in a pregnancy study.

The V gene is TRBV7-2, the J gene TRBJ1-4, with D unclear. Trimming cost V 1 base and J 8 bases, with 8 bases left between them. CDR3 size: 13 residues. CDR1 is SGHTA and CDR2 is FQGNSA in the germline V gene. In nucleotides, the CDR3 is TGTGCCAGCAGCTTAGGAGGGCGCGAAAAACTGTTTTTT. Its protein is CASSLGGREKLFF. Drawing the rest from reference TRBV7-2 and TRBJ1-4, the complete variable domain is GAGVSQSPSNKVTEKGKDVELRCDPISGHTALYWYRQSLGQGLEFLIYFQGNSAPDKSGLPSDRFSAERTGGSVSTLTIQRTQQEDSAVYLCASSLGGREKLFFGSGTQLSVL.

This CDR3 reads CASRAQGAMGYGYTF. CDR3 DNA sequence: TGTGCCAGCAGAGCCCAGGGGGCGATGGGTTATGGCTACACCTTC. This chain links TRBV2 with TRBJ1-2, with 8 nucleotides matching TRBD1. Germline CDR1 and CDR2: SNHLY and FYNNEI. J was trimmed by 5 bases and V by 6 bases; bases with no gene match: 11. This CDR3 comprises 15 residues.

V gene TRBV6-6 combines with J gene TRBJ2-3; 11 bases agree with TRBD2. In germline, CDR1 is MNHNY, CDR2 SVGAGI (reference sequence). The CDR3 extends over 16 amino acids. The V segment lost 6 bases and the J segment 3 bases; nucleotides outside the gene matches: 8. CDR3 residues: CASRKDLAGGTDTQYF. For the CDR3, the DNA is TGTGCCAGCAGGAAAGATCTAGCGGGAGGTACAGATACGCAGTATTTT.

V and J are TRBV2 and TRBJ2-7, with a possible D match to TRBD2 (6 bases). The CDR3 sequence is 17 residues long. V lost 3 bases and J 4 bases, leaving 22 bases between the germline ends. Germline CDR1 reads SNHLY; CDR2 reads FYNNEI. The CDR3 region has the DNA TGTGCCAGCAGTGATGCCCCCCCCGGGGGAACCGGGTACGAGCAGTACTTC. This gives the protein CASSDAPPGGTGYEQYF.

The chain employs TRBV6-6 and TRBJ1-2; no reliable D call. Per germline, CDR1 MNHNY and CDR2 SVGAGI (reference sequence). V was shortened by 0 bases and J by 1 base, with 9 bases between the two germline ends. The CDR3 length is 15 residues. The CDR3 region is CASSYSRGDNYGYTF. The CDR3 DNA reads TGTGCCAGCAGTTACTCGAGAGGTGATAACTATGGCTACACCTTC.

Written as DNA, the CDR3 is TGTGCCAGCAGCTTCCCAAAGACTACAGGGGGCAACACTGAAGCTTTCTTT. It translates to CASSFPKTTGGNTEAFF. The J gene is TRBJ1-1, the V gene TRBV7-8, with 9 bases fitting TRBD1. The J segment lost 2 bases and the V segment lost 3 bases, leaving 10 bases of the junction unmatched. Germline CDR1 is SGHVS and CDR2 is FQNEAQ. The CDR3 runs to 17 residues.

The rearrangement uses TRBV5-4 and TRBJ2-3, with 9 bases identical to TRBD2. The CDR3 covers 18 residues. Trimming cost V 5 bases and J 5 bases; bases outside gene matches: 18. Per the germline V gene, CDR1 is SGHNT and CDR2 is YYREEE (reference sequence). CDR3 DNA sequence: TGTGCCAGCAGTCCAGGGACTAGCCTCGGGAGGTTAGGAGATACGCAGTATTTT. Residues: CASSPGTSLGRLGDTQYF. Complete variable domain (other parts from reference TRBV5-4 and TRBJ2-3): ETGVTQSPTHLIKTRGQQVTLRCSSQSGHNTVSWYQQALGQGPQFIFQYYREEENGRGNFPPRFSGLQFPNYSSELNVNALELDDSALYLCASSPGTSLGRLGDTQYFGPGTRLTVL.

The CDR3 loop is CASTKDHSGADTQYF. The DNA for the CDR3 is TGTGCCAGCACCAAAGACCACTCAGGGGCAGATACGCAGTATTTT. This chain links TRBV9 with TRBJ2-3; a weak D match, TRBD1 (6 bases). CDR3 length: 15 amino acids. V gave up 6 bases and J gave up 4 bases, with 18 bases separating them. The germline CDR1 and CDR2 sequences are SGDLS and YYNGEE.

This rearrangement joins TRBV7-2 to TRBJ2-1; a weak D match, TRBD2 (5 bases). The CDR3 is 14 residues long. Trimming took 5 bases from V and 5 from J, leaving 13 bases between them. From germline, CDR1 is SGHTA and CDR2 FQGNSA. This chain's CDR3 is CASSPADGHNEQFF. The CDR3 coding sequence is TGTGCCAGCAGCCCAGCGGATGGCCACAATGAGCAGTTCTTC.

V gene TRBV30 combines with J gene TRBJ1-1, with D unclear. The germline V gene has CDR1 GTSNPN and CDR2 SVGIG (reference sequence). This CDR3 is built from 13 residues. The V end was cut by 7 bases, the J end by 0 bases, with 12 bases between. The CDR3 DNA reads as TGTGCCTCCTCGATTAGAATGAACACTGAAGCTTTCTTT. Residues: CASSIRMNTEAFF.

The chain is built from TRBV30 and TRBJ2-5, with TRBD2 as a possible D gene (6 bases). Germline assignment: CDR1 GTSNPN and CDR2 SVGIG (reference sequence). V lost 0 bases and J lost 1, with 12 bases in between. The CDR3 totals 15 residues. CDR3 in amino acids: CAWSVGAGSQETQYF. The CDR3 nucleotides read TGTGCCTGGAGTGTAGGCGCGGGGTCCCAAGAGACCCAGTACTTC.